These 20 T cell receptor beta chains came from one sample sequenced in a study of T cells in Graves' hyperthyroidism and ophthalmopathy. The source material, RNA transcripts, was used to amplify TCR beta CDR3 regions. The HTBI set primed first-round TCR CDR3 RT-PCR. Each CDR3 protein is one row after TCRdb ran MiXCR on the multiplex PCR reads. The sample records about 380,000 distinct CDR3 sequences, more than 11% being singletons. The source material was blood. Receptor source: a woman aged 55 to 70 with Graves' hyperthyroidism.

The genes are TRBV7-2 and TRBJ2-5, with no clear D. This CDR3 comprises 13 residues. The V gene lost 1 base and the J gene lost 5 bases, with 8 bases spanning the gap. Germline CDR1 is SGHTA and CDR2 is FQGNSA. CDR3 loop: CASSLVVVETQYF. CDR3 bases: TGTGCCAGCAGCTTAGTTGTCGTGGAGACCCAGTACTTC.

This clonotype was detected many times. The chain employs TRBV28 and TRBJ2-1; 10 positions agree with TRBD2. Trimming cost V 3 bases and J 8 bases; bases outside gene matches: 7. Germline V gives CDR1 MDHEN, CDR2 SYDVKM. The CDR3 consists of 15 residues. CDR3 amino acids: CASSFPASGSHEQFF. The CDR3 DNA sequence: TGTGCCAGCAGTTTCCCAGCTAGCGGGAGTCATGAGCAGTTCTTC.

This clonotype appeared many times. The genes are TRBV20-1 and TRBJ1-2; D is uncertain. The V end lost 1 base, the J end lost 7 bases, and 7 bases lay between the germline ends. The CDR3 spans 11 residues. The germline V gene encodes CDR1 DFQATT and CDR2 SNEGSKA (reference sequence). Here the CDR3 reads CSARVQFGYTF. The CDR3 bases are TGCAGTGCTAGAGTCCAGTTTGGCTACACCTTC.

This clonotype was seen many times. This CDR3 is CASSYTGDSDEQYF. The CDR3 coding sequence is TGTGCCAGCAGTTATACGGGAGACTCTGACGAGCAGTACTTC. The chain is built from TRBV12-3 or TRBV12-4 and TRBJ2-7; D perhaps matches TRBD2 (6 bases). The CDR3 covers 14 residues. The germline V and J ends were trimmed by 4 bases and 5 bases, with 15 bases remaining between them.

This clonotype was picked up a small number of times. The rearrangement uses TRBV3-1 and TRBJ2-1, with 8 bases that match TRBD2. V lost 7 bases and J lost 5; bases outside the gene matches: 7. The CDR3 has 14 residues. Germline V gene lookup returns CDR1 LGHDT and CDR2 YNNKEL (reference sequence). The CDR3 protein is CASTWGTRHNEQFF. In DNA form, the CDR3 reads TGTGCCAGCACCTGGGGGACTAGGCACAATGAGCAGTTCTTC.

This sequence joins TRBV11-2 and TRBJ1-6, with 8 bases identical to TRBD1. Germline trimming cut 5 bases from V and 9 bases from J; bases unmatched to any gene: 6. The CDR3 covers 14 residues. CDR1 and CDR2 from the germline V gene are SGHAT and FQNNGV. CDR3 residues: CASSPDRGSSPLHF. The CDR3, as DNA: TGTGCCAGCAGCCCAGACAGGGGCAGTTCACCCCTCCACTTT.

This clonotype was counted many times. This chain links TRBV10-3 with TRBJ2-1; 14 bases agree with TRBD2. Germline values: CDR1 ENHRY, CDR2 SYGVKD. CDR3 size: 16 residues. J lost 2 bases, V lost 7 bases, and 4 bases had no gene match. CDR3 protein: CAITQGLAGAYNEQFF. DNA for the CDR3: TGTGCCATCACCCAGGGACTAGCGGGAGCCTACAATGAGCAGTTCTTC.

The rearrangement links TRBV18 to TRBJ2-7; tentatively, D is TRBD2 (5 bases). Germline CDR1 and CDR2: KGHSH and LQKENI. Trimming left V 3 bases short and J 4 bases short, with 22 bases between. The CDR3 runs 17 residues. The CDR3 DNA reads as TGTGCCAGCTCACCCGACCCCTTGCGCGTAGCGACATACGAGCAGTACTTC. Translating gives CASSPDPLRVATYEQYF.

This clonotype has ten or more counts. V usage is TRBV12-3 or TRBV12-4 and J usage is TRBJ1-5, with D perhaps TRBD1 (6 bases). Trimming removed 5 bases at V and 0 bases at J, with 11 bases between. The CDR3 spans 15 residues. CDR3 DNA sequence: TGTGCCAGCAGTCCTCCGGGACATAGCAATCAGCCCCAGCATTTT. Encoded protein: CASSPPGHSNQPQHF.

This clonotype showed up many times. The genes are TRBV18 and TRBJ2-3; 8 positions match TRBD2. The CDR3 totals 16 residues. CDR1 is KGHSH and CDR2 is LQKENI in the germline V gene. Trimming at V came to 1 base and at J to 2 bases, leaving 5 bases not matched to a gene. The CDR3 nucleotides read TGTGCCAGCTCACCACGGGGACTAGGCTACACAGATACGCAGTATTTT. It is translated as CASSPRGLGYTDTQYF.

This clonotype was picked up a small number of times. The chain employs TRBV27 and TRBJ1-1; 11 nucleotides align to TRBD1. Germline CDR1 reads MNHEY; CDR2 reads SMNVEV (reference sequence). The V gene end was trimmed by 6 bases and the J gene end by 5 bases; junction bases not matched to a gene: 5. CDR3 length: 14 amino acids. The CDR3 loop reads CASSRTGGRTEAFF. CDR3 coding DNA: TGTGCCAGCAGCAGGACAGGGGGCCGAACTGAAGCTTTCTTT.

The table lists this clonotype with a few counts. V is TRBV27 and J is TRBJ1-2, with 8 bases aligning to TRBD1. Germline V gene sequence: CDR1 MNHEY, CDR2 SMNVEV (reference sequence). J lost 4 bases, V lost 5 bases, and 6 bases had no gene match. This CDR3 region has 14 residues. Here the CDR3 DNA reads TGTGCCAGCAGTGCCGGGACAGGACCCTATGGCTACACCTTC. Its translation is CASSAGTGPYGYTF.

The rearrangement links TRBV20-1 to TRBJ1-1; possibly TRBD1 for D (6 bases). The CDR3 has 14 amino acids. V was clipped by 6 bases and J by 1 base, with 15 bases between them. Germline CDR1 DFQATT, CDR2 SNEGSKA (reference sequence). CDR3 amino acids: CSASPGHSNTEAFF. CDR3 nucleotides: TGCAGTGCGTCCCCGGGACACTCGAACACTGAAGCTTTCTTT.

This clonotype was recorded at least ten times. The chain carries TRBV6-1 and TRBJ1-2; 10 positions agree with TRBD1. Germline V gene data show CDR1 as MNHNS and CDR2 as SASEGT. CDR3 length: 13 amino acids. The V and J ends lost 6 bases and 5 bases, in that order; junction bases with no gene match: 3. Written as DNA, the CDR3 is TGTGCCAGCAGGGACAGGGGGTGGTATGGCTACACCTTC. This encodes CASRDRGWYGYTF.

In this sample, this clonotype turned up a few times. A read error is possible here, since a much larger clone lies one base away. The V and J genes are TRBV28 and TRBJ2-7; D possibly corresponds to TRBD1 (6 bases). Trimming left V 3 bases short and J 2 bases short, with 14 bases between. CDR3 length equals 15 residues. Germline assignment: CDR1 MDHEN and CDR2 SYDVKM. CDR3 sequence reads: CASSFQRQVTYEQYF. CDR3 sequence (DNA): TGTGCCAGCAGTTTCCAAAGACAGGTAACCTACGAGCAGTACTTC.

This clonotype was found a few times. The rearrangement joins TRBV7-9 to TRBJ2-7, with TRBD1 matching over 12 bases. V lost 5 bases and J lost 5; bases outside the gene matches: 10. Germline-derived CDR1 and CDR2 are SEHNR and FQNEAQ (reference sequence). There are 16 residues in the CDR3. The CDR3 region is CASSPGVGTGGNEQYF. DNA for the CDR3: TGTGCCAGCAGCCCAGGGGTCGGGACAGGGGGCAACGAGCAGTACTTC.

This clonotype was recorded a few times. This sequence joins TRBV20-1 and TRBJ2-2; TRBD2 matches 9 bases. Trimming took 0 bases from V and 5 from J; bases not matched to a gene: 10. This CDR3 contains 17 residues. Germline CDR1 DFQATT, CDR2 SNEGSKA (reference sequence). The CDR3 bases are TGCAGTGCTAGAGACCTAGCTAGCGGGACGGAAACCGGGGAGCTGTTTTTT. Encoded protein: CSARDLASGTETGELFF.

This clonotype was picked up a small number of times. The chain joins TRBV20-1 to TRBJ1-1; D is ambiguous. V gave up 0 bases and J gave up 4 bases, with 12 bases separating them. The CDR3 totals 14 residues. Germline CDR1 is DFQATT and CDR2 is SNEGSKA (reference sequence). This CDR3 is CSARDRSAITEAFF. DNA for the CDR3: TGCAGTGCTAGAGATCGGTCGGCGATCACTGAAGCTTTCTTT.

The chain joins TRBV19 to TRBJ1-2, with TRBD1 matching over 7 bases. The J segment lost 6 bases and the V segment lost 3 bases, leaving 10 bases of the junction unmatched. The CDR3 totals 15 residues. In germline, CDR1 is LNHDA, CDR2 SQIVND (reference sequence). The DNA for the CDR3 is TGTGCCAGTAGTATGGCAGGGGGGGCATGGGATGGCTACACCTTC. It translates to CASSMAGGAWDGYTF.

This clonotype was seen many times. The J gene is TRBJ2-5, the V gene TRBV28; 8 bases line up with TRBD2. V lost 6 bases, J lost 4 bases, and 7 bases stayed unmatched. In germline, CDR1 is MDHEN, CDR2 SYDVKM. CDR3 length: 14 residues. CDR3 coding DNA: TGTGCCAGCAGCCTCCGGGGGGGTGGAGAGACCCAGTACTTC. Translated: CASSLRGGGETQYF.